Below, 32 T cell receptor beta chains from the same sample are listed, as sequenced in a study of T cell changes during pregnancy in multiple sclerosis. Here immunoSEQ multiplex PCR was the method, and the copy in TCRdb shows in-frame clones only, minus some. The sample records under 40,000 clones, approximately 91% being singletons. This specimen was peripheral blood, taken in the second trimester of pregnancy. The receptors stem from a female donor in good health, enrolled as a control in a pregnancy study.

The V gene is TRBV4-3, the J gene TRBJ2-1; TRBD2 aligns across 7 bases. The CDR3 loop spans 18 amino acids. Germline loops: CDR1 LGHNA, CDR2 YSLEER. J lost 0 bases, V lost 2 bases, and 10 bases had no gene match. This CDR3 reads CASSQLGVGGFSYNEQFF. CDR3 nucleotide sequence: TGCGCCAGCAGCCAATTGGGGGTCGGGGGGTTCTCCTACAATGAGCAGTTCTTC.

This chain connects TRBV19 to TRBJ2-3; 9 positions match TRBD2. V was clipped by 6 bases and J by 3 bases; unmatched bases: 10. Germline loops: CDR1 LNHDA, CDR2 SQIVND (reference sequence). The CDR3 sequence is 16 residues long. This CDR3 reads CASSLKTSGITDTQYF. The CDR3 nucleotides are TGTGCCAGTAGCCTTAAGACTAGCGGAATAACAGATACGCAGTATTTT.

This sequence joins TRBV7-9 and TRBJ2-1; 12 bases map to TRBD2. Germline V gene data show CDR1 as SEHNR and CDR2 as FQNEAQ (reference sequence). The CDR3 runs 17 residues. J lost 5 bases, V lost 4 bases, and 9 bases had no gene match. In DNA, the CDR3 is TGTGCCAGCAGCTCTCTGAGACTAGCGGGAGAACACAATGAGCAGTTCTTC. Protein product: CASSSLRLAGEHNEQFF.

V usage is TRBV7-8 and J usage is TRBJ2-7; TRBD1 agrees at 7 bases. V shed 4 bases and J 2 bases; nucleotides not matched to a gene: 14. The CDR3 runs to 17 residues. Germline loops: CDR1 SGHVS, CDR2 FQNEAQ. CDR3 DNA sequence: TGTGCCAGCAGCTCACAAAAACCGGGACAGAGAACCTACGAGCAGTACTTC. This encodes CASSSQKPGQRTYEQYF.

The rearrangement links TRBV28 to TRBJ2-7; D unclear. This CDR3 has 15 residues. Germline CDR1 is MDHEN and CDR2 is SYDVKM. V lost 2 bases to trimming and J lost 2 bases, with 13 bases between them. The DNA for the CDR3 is TGTGCCAGCAGTTTAGAGCATCCCGTTACCTACGAGCAGTACTTC. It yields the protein CASSLEHPVTYEQYF.

The CDR3 protein is CASSYSGSDEQFF. DNA for the CDR3: TGTGCCAGCAGCTATAGCGGGTCGGATGAGCAGTTCTTC. The genes are TRBV5-4 and TRBJ2-1; 7 nucleotides align to TRBD2. The CDR3 sequence is 13 residues long. Germline lookup yields CDR1 SGHNT and CDR2 YYREEE (reference sequence). V dropped 3 bases and J dropped 8; count of bases not matched to a gene: 5.

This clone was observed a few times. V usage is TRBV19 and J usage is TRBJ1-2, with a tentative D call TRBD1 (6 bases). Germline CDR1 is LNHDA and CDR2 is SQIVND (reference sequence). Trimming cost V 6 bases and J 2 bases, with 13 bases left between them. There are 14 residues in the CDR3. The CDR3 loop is CASSGTPQNYGYTF. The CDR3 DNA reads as TGTGCCAGTAGCGGGACACCGCAAAACTATGGCTACACCTTC.

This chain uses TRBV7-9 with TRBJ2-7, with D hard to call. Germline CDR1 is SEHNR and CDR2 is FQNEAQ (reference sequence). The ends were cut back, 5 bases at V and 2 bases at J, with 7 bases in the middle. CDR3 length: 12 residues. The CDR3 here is CASSPLAYEQYF. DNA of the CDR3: TGTGCCAGCAGCCCACTCGCCTACGAGCAGTACTTC.

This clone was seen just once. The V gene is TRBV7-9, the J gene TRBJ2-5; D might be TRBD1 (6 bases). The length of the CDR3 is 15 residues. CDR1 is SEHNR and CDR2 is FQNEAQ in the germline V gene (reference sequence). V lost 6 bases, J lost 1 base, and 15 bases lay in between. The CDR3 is CASRSSTGSQETQYF. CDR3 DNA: TGTGCCAGCAGATCTTCGACAGGCAGCCAAGAGACCCAGTACTTC.

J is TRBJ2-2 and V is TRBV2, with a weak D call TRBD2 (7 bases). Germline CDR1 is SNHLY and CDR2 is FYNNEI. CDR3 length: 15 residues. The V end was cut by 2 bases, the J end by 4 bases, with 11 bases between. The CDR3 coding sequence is TGTGCCAGCAGTGAAACGGGGGGCCGCACCGGGGAGCTGTTTTTT. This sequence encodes CASSETGGRTGELFF.

The CDR3, as DNA: TGTGCCAGCAGTTACGGTCGGGGAAGCACAGATACGCAGTATTTT. This translates into CASSYGRGSTDTQYF. V gene TRBV6-5 combines with J gene TRBJ2-3, with D possibly matching TRBD2 (5 bases). The V end was cut by 2 bases, the J end by 0 bases, with 9 bases between. Germline V lookup: CDR1 MNHEY, CDR2 SVGAGI. The CDR3 runs to 15 residues.

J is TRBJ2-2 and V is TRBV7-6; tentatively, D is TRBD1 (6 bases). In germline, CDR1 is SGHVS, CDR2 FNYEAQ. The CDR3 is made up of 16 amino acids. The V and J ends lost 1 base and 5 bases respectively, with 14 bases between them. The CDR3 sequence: CASSLGNRVTTGELFF. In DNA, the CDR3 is TGTGCCAGCAGCTTAGGGAACAGGGTCACTACCGGGGAGCTGTTTTTT.

CDR3 bases: TGTGCCATCAGTGGCTCTACCAACGGGGGCACAGATACGCAGTATTTT. It encodes CAISGSTNGGTDTQYF. This chain uses TRBV10-3 with TRBJ2-3; D might be TRBD2 (5 bases). Germline V CDR1 and CDR2: ENHRY, SYGVKD. The CDR3 is 16 residues long. Trimming removed 4 bases at V and 1 base at J, with 15 bases between.

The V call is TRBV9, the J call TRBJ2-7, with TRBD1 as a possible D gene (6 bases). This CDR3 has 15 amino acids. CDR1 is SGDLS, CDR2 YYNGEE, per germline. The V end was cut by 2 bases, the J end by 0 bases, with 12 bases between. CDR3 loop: CASSVSGDHSYEQYF. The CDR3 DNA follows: TGTGCCAGCAGCGTCTCAGGGGACCACTCCTACGAGCAGTACTTC.

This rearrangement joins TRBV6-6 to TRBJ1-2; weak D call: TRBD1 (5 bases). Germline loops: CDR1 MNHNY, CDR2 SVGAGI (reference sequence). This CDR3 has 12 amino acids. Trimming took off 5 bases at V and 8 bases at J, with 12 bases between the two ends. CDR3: CASSRLQAGYTF. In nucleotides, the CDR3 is TGTGCCAGCAGTCGGCTACAGGCCGGCTACACCTTC.

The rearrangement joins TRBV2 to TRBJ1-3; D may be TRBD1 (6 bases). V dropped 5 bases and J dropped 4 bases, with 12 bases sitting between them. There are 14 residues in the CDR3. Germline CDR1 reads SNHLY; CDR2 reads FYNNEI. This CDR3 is CASSSGESGNTIYF. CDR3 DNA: TGTGCCAGCAGTTCAGGGGAGTCAGGAAACACCATATATTTT.

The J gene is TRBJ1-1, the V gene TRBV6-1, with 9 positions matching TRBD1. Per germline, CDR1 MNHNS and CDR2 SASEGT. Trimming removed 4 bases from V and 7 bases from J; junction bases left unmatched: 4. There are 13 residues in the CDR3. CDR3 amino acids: CASSGRQGDEAFF. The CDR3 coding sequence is TGTGCCAGCAGTGGGAGACAGGGGGATGAAGCTTTCTTT.

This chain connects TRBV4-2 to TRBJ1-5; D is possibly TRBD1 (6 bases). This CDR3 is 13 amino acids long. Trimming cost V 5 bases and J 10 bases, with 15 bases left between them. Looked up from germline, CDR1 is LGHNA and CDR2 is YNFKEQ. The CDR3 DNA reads TGTGCCAGCAGCTCACCGGGACACCCACCCCAGCATTTT. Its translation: CASSSPGHPPQHF.

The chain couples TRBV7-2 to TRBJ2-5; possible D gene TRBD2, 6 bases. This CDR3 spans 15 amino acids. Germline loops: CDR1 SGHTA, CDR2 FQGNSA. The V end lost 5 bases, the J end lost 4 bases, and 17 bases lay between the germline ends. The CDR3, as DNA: TGTGCCAGCAGCCGCCGGGTCCCCGGGGGAGAGACCCAGTACTTC. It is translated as CASSRRVPGGETQYF. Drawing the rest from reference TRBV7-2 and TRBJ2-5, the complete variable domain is GAGVSQSPSNKVTEKGKDVELRCDPISGHTALYWYRQSLGQGLEFLIYFQGNSAPDKSGLPSDRFSAERTGGSVSTLTIQRTQQEDSAVYLCASSRRVPGGETQYFGPGTRLLVL.

The CDR3 DNA follows: TGTGCCAGCAGCTTATACAGCGGGCGGAATGAGCAGTTCTTC. As protein: CASSLYSGRNEQFF. The chain carries TRBV7-8 and TRBJ2-1, with D perhaps matching TRBD2 (6 bases). Germline loops: CDR1 SGHVS, CDR2 FQNEAQ. V gave up 2 bases and J gave up 7 bases, with 12 bases separating them. The CDR3 is 14 residues long.

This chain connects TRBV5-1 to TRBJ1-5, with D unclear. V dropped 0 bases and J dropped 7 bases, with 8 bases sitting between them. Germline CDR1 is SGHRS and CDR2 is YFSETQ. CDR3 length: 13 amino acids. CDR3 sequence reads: CASSLGGGQPQHF. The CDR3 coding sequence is TGCGCCAGCAGCTTGGGAGGCGGGCAGCCCCAGCATTTT.

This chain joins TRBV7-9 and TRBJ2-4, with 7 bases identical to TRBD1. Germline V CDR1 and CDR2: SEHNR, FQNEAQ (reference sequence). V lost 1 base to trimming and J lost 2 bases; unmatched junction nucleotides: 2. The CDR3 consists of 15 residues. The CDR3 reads CASSLVGQPKNIQYF. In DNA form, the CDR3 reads TGTGCCAGCAGCTTAGTGGGACAGCCCAAAAACATTCAGTACTTC.

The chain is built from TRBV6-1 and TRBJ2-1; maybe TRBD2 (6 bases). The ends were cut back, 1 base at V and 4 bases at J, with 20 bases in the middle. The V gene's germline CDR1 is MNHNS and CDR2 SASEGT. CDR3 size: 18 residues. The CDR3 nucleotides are TGTGCCAGCAGTGAAGGGACTAACGCATTTAGCCCTTACAATGAGCAGTTCTTC. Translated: CASSEGTNAFSPYNEQFF.

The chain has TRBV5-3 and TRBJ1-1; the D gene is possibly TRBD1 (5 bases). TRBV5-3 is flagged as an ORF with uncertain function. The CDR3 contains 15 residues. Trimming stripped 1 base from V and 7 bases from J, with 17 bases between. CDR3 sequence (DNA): TGTGCCAGAAGCTTGCTTTCAGGCAGGGCTTATGAAGCTTTCTTT. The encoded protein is CARSLLSGRAYEAFF.

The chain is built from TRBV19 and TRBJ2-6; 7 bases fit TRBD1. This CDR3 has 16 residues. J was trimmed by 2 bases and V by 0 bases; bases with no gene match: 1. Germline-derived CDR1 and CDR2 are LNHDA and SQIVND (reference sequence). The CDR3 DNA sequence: TGTGCCAGTAGTATAGATGGGACAGCTGGGGCCAACGTCCTGACTTTC. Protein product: CASSIDGTAGANVLTF.

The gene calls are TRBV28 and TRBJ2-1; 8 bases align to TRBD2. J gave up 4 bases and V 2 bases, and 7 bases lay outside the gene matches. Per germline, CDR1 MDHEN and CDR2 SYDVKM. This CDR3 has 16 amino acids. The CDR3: CASSLQGSGIYNEQFF. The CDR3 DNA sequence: TGTGCCAGCAGTTTACAGGGTAGCGGGATTTACAATGAGCAGTTCTTC.

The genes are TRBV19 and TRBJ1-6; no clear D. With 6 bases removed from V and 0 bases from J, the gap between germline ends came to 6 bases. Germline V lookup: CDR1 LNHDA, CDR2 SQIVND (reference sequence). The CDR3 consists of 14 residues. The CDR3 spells CASSLSSYNSPLHF. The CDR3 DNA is TGTGCCAGTAGCCTCAGCTCCTATAATTCACCCCTCCACTTT.

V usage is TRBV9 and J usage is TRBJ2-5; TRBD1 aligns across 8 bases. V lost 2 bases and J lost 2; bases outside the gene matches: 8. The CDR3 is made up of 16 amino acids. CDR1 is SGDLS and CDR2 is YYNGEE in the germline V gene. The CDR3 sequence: CASSVSTGEGQETQYF. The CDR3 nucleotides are TGTGCCAGCAGCGTTTCGACAGGGGAAGGACAAGAGACCCAGTACTTC.

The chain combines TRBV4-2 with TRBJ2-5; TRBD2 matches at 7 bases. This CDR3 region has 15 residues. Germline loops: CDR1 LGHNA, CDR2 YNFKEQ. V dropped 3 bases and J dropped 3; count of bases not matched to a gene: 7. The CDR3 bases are TGTGCCAGCAGCCAGGCGTGGGGGGGAGAAGAGACCCAGTACTTC. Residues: CASSQAWGGEETQYF.

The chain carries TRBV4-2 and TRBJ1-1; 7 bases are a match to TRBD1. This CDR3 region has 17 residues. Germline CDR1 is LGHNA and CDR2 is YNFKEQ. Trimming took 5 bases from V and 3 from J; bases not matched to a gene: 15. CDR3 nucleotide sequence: TGTGCCAGCAGCTCGGAAGGGAACAGGGGAACGGACACTGAAGCTTTCTTT. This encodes CASSSEGNRGTDTEAFF.

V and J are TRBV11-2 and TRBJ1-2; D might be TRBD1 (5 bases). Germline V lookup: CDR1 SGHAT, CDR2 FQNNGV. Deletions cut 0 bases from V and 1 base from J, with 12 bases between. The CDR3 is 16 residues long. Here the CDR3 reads CASSLEVGRDNYGYTF. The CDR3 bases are TGTGCCAGCAGCTTAGAGGTGGGGCGCGATAACTATGGCTACACCTTC.

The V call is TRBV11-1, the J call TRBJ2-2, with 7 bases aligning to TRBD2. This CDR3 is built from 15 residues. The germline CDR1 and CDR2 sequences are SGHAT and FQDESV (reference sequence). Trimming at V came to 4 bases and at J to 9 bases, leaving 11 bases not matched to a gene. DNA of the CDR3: TGTGCCAGCAGCTCCGGGACTACACGGACCCGGGAGCTGTTTTTT. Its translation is CASSSGTTRTRELFF. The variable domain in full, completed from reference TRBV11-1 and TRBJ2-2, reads EAEVAQSPRYKITEKSQAVAFWCDPISGHATLYWYRQILGQGPELLVQFQDESVVDDSQLPKDRFSAERLKGVDSTLKIQPAELGDSAMYLCASSSGTTRTRELFFGEGSRLTVL.